The next 22 T cell receptor beta chains were all read from a single sample in a study of CD8 T cells in Susac syndrome. An amount of RNA that ranged from roughly 0.45 to 1 ug was reverse transcribed with random hexamers. TCRdb recomputed calls from the immunoSEQ multiplex PCR reads with MiXCR, one row per CDR3 protein. The repertoire has roughly 200,000 distinct CDR3 sequences, about 95% of them found once; the top ten carry about 0.094%. Sequencing was carried out using CD4+ T cells from PBMCs. Receptors were obtained from a human donor in good health.

This clonotype was observed once. This chain joins TRBV29-1 and TRBJ1-2; 7 positions agree with TRBD1. Germline values: CDR1 SQVTM, CDR2 ANQGSEA. The CDR3 has 15 residues. Losses at the gene ends were 5 bases for V and 5 bases for J; bases not matched to a gene: 14. The CDR3 loop is CSVSGQRVPAYGYTF. Here the CDR3 DNA reads TGCAGCGTTTCGGGACAGAGGGTTCCCGCTTATGGCTACACCTTC.

The chain employs TRBV20-1 and TRBJ2-7; D is perhaps TRBD2 (5 bases). Trimming took off 5 bases at V and 1 base at J, with 18 bases between the two ends. The CDR3 sequence is 15 residues long. The germline gives CDR1 DFQATT, CDR2 SNEGSKA (reference sequence). The CDR3 DNA follows: TGCAGTGCTTCCCCGGTGATTTCGGGATCCTACGAGCAGTACTTC. Translated: CSASPVISGSYEQYF.

The rearrangement joins TRBV15 to TRBJ2-3; 11 bases align to TRBD2. CDR1 LNHNV and CDR2 YYDKDF come from the germline V gene (reference sequence). J gave up 7 bases and V 1 base, and 4 bases lay outside the gene matches. This CDR3 contains 15 residues. Written as DNA, the CDR3 is TGTGCCACCAGCAGAGTCTTAGCGGGAGGGTATACGCAGTATTTT. The encoded protein is CATSRVLAGGYTQYF.

The CDR3 bases are TGTGCCAGCAGTTACTCGGCTAGCACAGATACGCAGTATTTT. Protein sequence: CASSYSASTDTQYF. The chain uses TRBV6-5 and TRBJ2-3; no clear D gene. The CDR3 runs to 14 residues. Deletions cut 0 bases from V and 0 bases from J, with 4 bases between. Germline CDR1 reads MNHEY; CDR2 reads SVGAGI.

The V gene is TRBV29-1, the J gene TRBJ2-2; the D gene could be TRBD1 or TRBD2 (5 bases each). Trimming removed 7 bases from V and 3 bases from J, with 18 bases in between. The CDR3 consists of 15 residues. Germline CDR1 and CDR2: SQVTM and ANQGSEA. The CDR3 region is CSATGGAYDTGELFF. The CDR3 DNA follows: TGCAGCGCTACTGGGGGTGCGTACGACACCGGGGAGCTGTTTTTT.

The J gene is TRBJ2-3, the V gene TRBV7-2, with 9 bases that match TRBD1. CDR1 and CDR2 (germline): SGHTA, FQGNSA. The CDR3 extends over 13 amino acids. V was clipped by 5 bases and J by 6 bases; unmatched bases: 3. The DNA of the CDR3 is TGTGCCAGCAGCGCGGACAGGGGCGATACGCAGTATTTT. Translated: CASSADRGDTQYF.

The rearrangement uses TRBV28 and TRBJ2-5; D possibly corresponds to TRBD1 (5 bases). The CDR3 has 17 residues. Trimming shortened V by 6 bases and J by 4 bases, and 24 bases separated the two germline ends. The germline CDR1 and CDR2 sequences are MDHEN and SYDVKM. CDR3 DNA: TGTGCCAGCAGAGGGGCTTGGCGGACCGGACCAGCAGAGACCCAGTACTTC. Its translation: CASRGAWRTGPAETQYF.

This chain uses TRBV20-1 with TRBJ2-1, with TRBD1 matching 8 bases. With 4 bases clipped from V and 8 bases from J, the junction kept 13 bases outside the gene matches. Germline CDR1 is DFQATT and CDR2 is SNEGSKA (reference sequence). This CDR3 spans 15 amino acids. In DNA, the CDR3 is TGCAGTGCTACGAGGGGGCAGGGGGCATCGGATGAGCAGTTCTTC. Translated, it gives CSATRGQGASDEQFF.

The J gene is TRBJ1-1, the V gene TRBV19; the match to TRBD1 covers 10 bases. V dropped 7 bases and J dropped 3; count of bases not matched to a gene: 8. The CDR3 contains 15 residues. Germline assignment: CDR1 LNHDA and CDR2 SQIVND (reference sequence). The CDR3: CASIPGTGVDTEAFF. DNA of the CDR3: TGTGCCAGTATCCCCGGGACAGGGGTTGACACTGAAGCTTTCTTT. The whole variable domain, remainder taken from reference TRBV19 and TRBJ1-1, is DGGITQSPKYLFRKEGQNVTLSCEQNLNHDAMYWYRQDPGQGLRLIYYSQIVNDFQKGDIAEGYSVSREKKESFPLTVTSAQKNPTAFYLCASIPGTGVDTEAFFGQGTRLTVV.

Points on this clonotype: One end of the junction is discordant with germline, which a read error may explain. The rearrangement links TRBV5-6 to TRBJ2-1, with 9 bases matching TRBD1. CDR1 is SGHDT, CDR2 YYEEEE, per germline. The CDR3 sequence is 16 residues long. The CDR3 reads CASSYPGTGSGNEQFF. Here the CDR3 DNA reads TGCGCCAGCAGCTACCCCGGGACAGGGAGTGGCAATGAGCAGTTCTTC.

V and J are TRBV9 and TRBJ1-1; D may be TRBD1 (5 bases). Germline CDR1 SGDLS, CDR2 YYNGEE. Trimming took off 4 bases at V and 4 bases at J, with 17 bases between the two ends. The CDR3 has 15 residues. This CDR3 reads CASSRLSQGGTEAFF. The CDR3 DNA reads as TGTGCCAGCAGCCGATTAAGTCAGGGTGGCACTGAAGCTTTCTTT.

This rearrangement joins TRBV29-1 to TRBJ2-1, with unresolved D. The V and J ends lost 7 bases and 3 bases respectively, with 13 bases between them. CDR1 and CDR2 from the germline V gene are SQVTM and ANQGSEA. The CDR3 contains 13 residues. In DNA, the CDR3 is TGCAGCGCCCGGCCGGCCGGCTACAATGAGCAGTTCTTC. As protein: CSARPAGYNEQFF.

The chain employs TRBV3-1 and TRBJ2-1; TRBD2 matches 9 bases. The CDR3 consists of 15 residues. The germline V gene encodes CDR1 LGHDT and CDR2 YNNKEL (reference sequence). Unmatched junction bases numbered 4, after V lost 1 base and J lost 6 bases. DNA of the CDR3: TGTGCCAGCAGCCAAGTGTCACTAGCGGGCAATGAGCAGTTCTTC. Translated: CASSQVSLAGNEQFF.

J is TRBJ1-5 and V is TRBV29-1, with TRBD1 matching 8 bases. Germline values: CDR1 SQVTM, CDR2 ANQGSEA. The CDR3 totals 13 residues. V lost 5 bases and J lost 6; bases outside the gene matches: 6. The CDR3 nucleotides are TGCAGCGTTAGTCAGGGGGCGAGTCAGCCCCAGCATTTT. Protein product: CSVSQGASQPQHF.

V gene TRBV30 combines with J gene TRBJ2-1, with D uncertain. Per germline, CDR1 GTSNPN and CDR2 SVGIG (reference sequence). The CDR3 extends over 13 amino acids. V was cut by 1 base and J by 4 bases, with 8 bases left in between. CDR3 DNA: TGTGCCTGGAGTGCCAAGGGTTACAATGAGCAGTTCTTC. Translated, it gives CAWSAKGYNEQFF.

V usage is TRBV4-3 and J usage is TRBJ2-7; D possibly corresponds to TRBD1 (6 bases). Trimming stripped 1 base from V and 3 bases from J, with 10 bases between. The CDR3 contains 14 residues. The germline gives CDR1 LGHNA, CDR2 YSLEER. CDR3 sequence reads: CASSQVQGNYEQYF. The CDR3 DNA sequence: TGCGCCAGCAGCCAAGTACAGGGAAACTACGAGCAGTACTTC.

The CDR3 loop is CASSWDSGGGETQYF. DNA of the CDR3: TGTGCCAGCAGCTGGGACTCAGGGGGCGGGGAGACCCAGTACTTC. The chain combines TRBV7-2 with TRBJ2-5, with 8 bases that match TRBD1. The V and J ends lost 4 bases and 5 bases, in that order; junction bases with no gene match: 9. CDR3 length equals 15 residues. Germline CDR1 SGHTA, CDR2 FQGNSA.

This chain connects TRBV20-1 to TRBJ2-3, with D possibly matching TRBD2 (6 bases). Trimming shortened V by 3 bases and J by 3 bases, and 10 bases separated the two germline ends. Germline-derived CDR1 and CDR2 are DFQATT and SNEGSKA (reference sequence). The CDR3 loop spans 13 amino acids. DNA for the CDR3: TGCAGTGCTAGGGACTACCAGACAGATACGCAGTATTTT. It yields the protein CSARDYQTDTQYF.

The chain carries TRBV9 and TRBJ2-5; TRBD1 agrees at 8 bases. CDR1 is SGDLS, CDR2 YYNGEE, per germline. J lost 4 bases, V lost 4 bases, and 9 bases had no gene match. CDR3 size: 15 residues. Here the CDR3 DNA reads TGTGCCAGCAGCCCGCGGACAGGGATGGCAGAGACCCAGTACTTC. Translation: CASSPRTGMAETQYF. The whole variable domain, filled in from reference TRBV9 and TRBJ2-5, reads DSGVTQTPKHLITATGQRVTLRCSPRSGDLSVYWYQQSLDQGLQFLIQYYNGEERAKGNILERFSAQQFPDLHSELNLSSLELGDSALYFCASSPRTGMAETQYFGPGTRLLVL.

J is TRBJ2-7 and V is TRBV20-1, with 11 bases matching TRBD2. This CDR3 contains 15 residues. Germline V gives CDR1 DFQATT, CDR2 SNEGSKA (reference sequence). With 6 bases clipped from V and 0 bases from J, the junction kept 7 bases outside the gene matches. CDR3 DNA: TGCAGTGCGATCCTTACTAGCGGGGGCTCCTACGAGCAGTACTTC. Encoded protein: CSAILTSGGSYEQYF.

The chain has TRBV28 and TRBJ1-3; a possible D gene is TRBD1 (5 bases). CDR1 and CDR2 (germline): MDHEN, SYDVKM. The CDR3 loop spans 15 amino acids. The ends were cut back, 5 bases at V and 9 bases at J, with 20 bases in the middle. In DNA form, the CDR3 reads TGTGCCAGCAGTGTGGAGACCGGGGGGTTTTTCACCATATATTTT. Amino acids: CASSVETGGFFTIYF.

The chain links TRBV12-3 or TRBV12-4 to TRBJ2-3; 11 bases are shared with TRBD2. The CDR3 length is 17 residues. J lost 0 bases, V lost 6 bases, and 8 bases had no gene match. CDR3 sequence (DNA): TGTGCCAGCAGAACTGGGACTAGCGGACATAGCACAGATACGCAGTATTTT. Encoded protein: CASRTGTSGHSTDTQYF.